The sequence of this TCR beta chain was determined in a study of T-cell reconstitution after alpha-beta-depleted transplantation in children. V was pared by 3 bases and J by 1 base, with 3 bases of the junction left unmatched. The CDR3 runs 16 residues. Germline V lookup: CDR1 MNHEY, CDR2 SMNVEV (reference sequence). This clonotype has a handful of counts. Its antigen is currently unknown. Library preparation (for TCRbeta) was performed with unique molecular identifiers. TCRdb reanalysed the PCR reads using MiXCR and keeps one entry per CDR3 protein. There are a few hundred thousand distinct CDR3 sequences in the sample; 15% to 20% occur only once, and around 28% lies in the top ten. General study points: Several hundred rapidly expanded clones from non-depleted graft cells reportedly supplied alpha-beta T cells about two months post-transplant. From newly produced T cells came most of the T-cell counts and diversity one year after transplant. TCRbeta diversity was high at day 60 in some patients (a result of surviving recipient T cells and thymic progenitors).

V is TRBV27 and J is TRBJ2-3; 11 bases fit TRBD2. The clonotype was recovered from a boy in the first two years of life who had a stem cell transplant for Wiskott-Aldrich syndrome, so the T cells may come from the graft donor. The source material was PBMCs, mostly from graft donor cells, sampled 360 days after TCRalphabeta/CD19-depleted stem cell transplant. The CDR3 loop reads CASSLGTSGRTDTQYF. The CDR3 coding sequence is TGTGCCAGCAGTTTGGGGACTAGCGGACGCACAGATACGCAGTATTTT.